This is a list of T cell receptor beta chains from one sample in a study of cytomegalovirus exposure and HLA in healthy donors. The table came from immunoSEQ multiplex PCR; TCRdb's copy has only in-frame clones and leaves some out. Found here are 110,000 to 150,000 clones, about 80% of them singletons; the top ten hold over 2%. Sequences were obtained from PBMCs. Source of these receptors: a woman aged 18-30 years in good health and CMV-seropositive. The conserved cysteine and the conserved F or W are not part of the CDR3 here. Size is omitted from some rows. Given values are once, few, many or a class for expanded clones.

v_call,j_call,clone_size,cdr3_aa
TRBV2,TRBJ2-1,.,ASSGAFSSYNEQF
TRBV11-2,TRBJ2-7,.,ASSLGQWGYEQY
TRBV5-1,TRBJ1-2,.,ASRPNGTPASNYGYT
TRBV11-2,TRBJ2-7,.,ASSRTGSSGMPYEQY
TRBV27,TRBJ2-5,once,ASSRTAGTSGRETQY
TRBV28,TRBJ2-7,.,ASSLPGTARYEQY
TRBV30,TRBJ1-2,.,AGSGGFNYGYT
TRBV4-2,TRBJ2-5,.,ASSQGQGAEETQY
TRBV11-2,TRBJ2-7,.,ASSPTSGASYEQY
TRBV6-5,TRBJ1-1,.,ASSYGKNTEAF
TRBV27,TRBJ2-5,once,ASSLSWRQETQY
TRBV5-5,TRBJ1-1,.,ASRYRQWNTEAF
TRBV6-1,TRBJ1-5,.,ASSEGIYPGNQPQH
TRBV19,TRBJ1-2,once,ASSIDRLIPGYT
TRBV2,TRBJ2-7,.,ASSVVDEQY
TRBV6-6,TRBJ1-3,.,ASTESGSSGNTIY
TRBV5-6,TRBJ2-3,.,ASSEPGLAGMGTDTQY
TRBV19,TRBJ2-2,.,ASKLLREIAGELF
TRBV6-6,TRBJ1-1,once,ASRQGALVTEAF
TRBV2,TRBJ1-5,.,ASEDRIDQPQH
TRBV6-5,TRBJ2-3,.,ASSPVVWGADTQY
TRBV7-6,TRBJ2-3,.,ASSLVRSGAFTDTQY
TRBV10-1,TRBJ1-2,few,ASSDGIYGYT
TRBV4-1,TRBJ1-1,.,ASSQDGGGGTEAF
TRBV7-2,TRBJ2-5,.,ASREGGTRETQY
TRBV6-4,TRBJ2-5,few,ASSELAGQQETQY
TRBV29-1,TRBJ1-5,.,SVDRGRTGPNQPQH
TRBV27,TRBJ1-6,.,ASSLSFPNNSPLH
TRBV19,TRBJ2-7,.,ASSMGTGDKQY
TRBV18,TRBJ1-2,.,ASSPGQLHYGYT
TRBV5-1,TRBJ2-2,.,ASSSGLENTGELF
TRBV11-2,TRBJ1-2,few,ASSLDLGQGLSIYGYT
TRBV13,TRBJ2-1,.,ASSFRFAGYNEQF
TRBV5-6,TRBJ2-5,.,ASSLQGTQETQY
TRBV11-2,TRBJ2-3,.,ASRLVRADTGY
TRBV6-1,TRBJ2-1,.,ASSVSTSSYNEQF
TRBV2,TRBJ2-7,.,ASSEARMWEQY
TRBV9,TRBJ2-7,once,ASSPTLLAGVSYEQY
TRBV6-6,TRBJ1-3,.,ASRYDTHSGNTIY
TRBV15,TRBJ2-5,.,ATSRDRKETQY
TRBV5-6,TRBJ2-3,.,ASSLGGGLDTQY
TRBV27,TRBJ1-2,.,ASSFGQANYGYT
TRBV5-4,TRBJ2-5,.,ASKGHLQETQY
TRBV7-9,TRBJ1-1,.,ASRPTGGTEAF
TRBV18,TRBJ2-3,.,ASSPRASGTGDTQY
TRBV2,TRBJ1-1,.,ASSKGGAGNTEAF
TRBV19,TRBJ1-6,.,ASSIVDSDGYSPLH
TRBV15,TRBJ2-7,.,ATSRGRGTGAYEQY
TRBV12-5,TRBJ2-7,.,ASGSEQGVRGEQY
TRBV7-2,TRBJ1-1,.,ASSIIEGQSEAF
TRBV7-8,TRBJ2-7,.,ASSTGTGRAEEQY
TRBV15,TRBJ1-1,.,ATSRAEDTEAF
TRBV30,TRBJ1-1,.,AWSMTGLDTEAF
TRBV11-2,TRBJ2-7,once,ASSTSRLYEQY
TRBV19,TRBJ2-1,.,ASSTQITGPPSYNEQF
TRBV10-3,TRBJ2-7,.,AISADRGAYEQY
TRBV19,TRBJ1-6,.,ASKDRGLGNSPLH